This TCR beta chain was retrieved from a study of response to subunit inactivated influenza vaccine. TCRdb itself ran the RT-PCR reads through MiXCR, one entry per CDR3 protein. Here the sample spans about 530,000 distinct CDR3 sequences, about an eighth being singletons. This CDR3 region has 16 residues. Germline-derived CDR1 and CDR2 are SGHTA and FQGNSA. V was pared by 5 bases and J by 6 bases, with 13 bases of the junction left unmatched. The source is a man between 45 and 60 years old who received an inactivated influenza vaccine. Source: PBMCs from blood, taken on the day of vaccination. The chain uses TRBV7-2 and TRBJ2-1; TRBD2 aligns across 7 bases. CDR3 nucleotide sequence: TGTGCCAGCAGCCCCACTTCGGCGGGAGAAGGCAATGAGCAGTTCTTC. Amino acids: CASSPTSAGEGNEQFF.